This entry lists 32 T cell receptor beta chains sequenced from one sample in a study of T cell repertoires in cytomegalovirus infection. TCRdb processed the reads anew with MiXCR; each CDR3 protein has one entry. The repertoire holds fewer than 950,000 distinct CDR3 sequences, with around a third as singletons. These receptors have no known antigen. The material was cultured CD8+ T cells from PBMCs, obtained from culture after CMV antigen stimulation. These receptor sequences come from a human donor in good health (CMV status not recorded). Some clones in this sample may be carry-over from other donors' samples.

This clonotype was picked up a small number of times. This chain joins TRBV4-1 and TRBJ1-2, with TRBD1 as a possible D gene (6 bases). This CDR3 is 16 amino acids long. Germline V gene sequence: CDR1 MGHRA, CDR2 YSYEKL. Trimming took off 2 bases at V and 5 bases at J, with 18 bases between the two ends. In nucleotides, the CDR3 is TGCGCCAGCAGCCAACCTACCCCCTTACAGGGTTATGGCTACACCTTC. This translates into CASSQPTPLQGYGYTF.

The rearrangement uses TRBV7-8 and TRBJ2-7; D possibly matches TRBD1 or TRBD2 (5 bases each). This CDR3 is 15 amino acids long. Germline CDR1 SGHVS, CDR2 FQNEAQ. V was cut by 2 bases and J by 0 bases, with 11 bases left in between. The CDR3 here is CASSLNGAGSYEQYV. As DNA, the CDR3 is TGTGCCAGCAGCTTAAATGGGGCGGGCTCCTACGAGCAGTACGTC.

This clonotype has a handful of counts. The J gene is TRBJ2-1, the V gene TRBV12-3 or TRBV12-4; 15 bases match TRBD2. CDR3 length: 16 amino acids. Germline trimming cut 5 bases from V and 7 bases from J; bases unmatched to any gene: 6. Here the CDR3 reads CASSGLAGGPRNEQFF. The CDR3 nucleotides read TGTGCCAGCAGTGGACTAGCGGGGGGGCCGCGGAATGAGCAGTTCTTC.

This rearrangement joins TRBV28 to TRBJ2-7; the match to TRBD1 covers 9 bases. The ends lost 4 bases at V and 3 bases at J; junction bases unmatched: 10. This CDR3 has 16 amino acids. Germline CDR1 MDHEN, CDR2 SYDVKM. The CDR3: CASSWPPGQGFYEQYF. For the CDR3, the DNA is TGTGCCAGCAGTTGGCCGCCGGGACAGGGATTCTACGAGCAGTACTTC.

The V gene is TRBV27, the J gene TRBJ2-5, with 8 bases lining up with TRBD2. Germline V CDR1 and CDR2: MNHEY, SMNVEV (reference sequence). After removal of 5 bases from V and 10 bases from J, the junction contained 9 bases not matched to a gene. The CDR3 is 13 residues long. Here the CDR3 reads CASSPQIAGGQYF. CDR3 in DNA: TGTGCCAGCAGTCCCCAAATTGCGGGGGGCCAGTACTTC.

The V and J genes are TRBV7-6 and TRBJ1-1; D unresolved. The germline V gene encodes CDR1 SGHVS and CDR2 FNYEAQ. This CDR3 region has 14 residues. Trimming pared 1 base from V and 5 bases from J, leaving 11 bases between. As DNA, the CDR3 is TGTGCCAGCAGCTTAGTAGGGCCGGGGACTGAAGCTTTCTTT. Translated: CASSLVGPGTEAFF.

This clonotype came up a few times. The J gene is TRBJ1-1, the V gene TRBV4-3, with D perhaps TRBD1 (6 bases). The CDR3 consists of 14 residues. From germline, CDR1 is LGHNA and CDR2 YSLEER. V was shortened by 3 bases and J by 4 bases, with 12 bases between the two germline ends. The CDR3 here is CASSHATGTTEAFF. The CDR3 DNA sequence: TGCGCCAGCAGCCATGCCACAGGGACCACTGAAGCTTTCTTT.

The sample holds a few counts of this clonotype. J is TRBJ2-7 and V is TRBV14, with D tentatively TRBD1 (6 bases). V shed 4 bases and J shed 2 bases, with 12 bases lying between them. The germline V gene encodes CDR1 SGHDN and CDR2 FVKESK. CDR3 length: 14 amino acids. The DNA of the CDR3 is TGTGCCAGCAGCCTCGGGACAATTCCCTACGAGCAGTACTTC. It specifies CASSLGTIPYEQYF.

This chain connects TRBV27 to TRBJ1-5; the match to TRBD1 covers 9 bases. CDR3 length equals 13 residues. The V gene end was trimmed by 10 bases and the J gene end by 5 bases; junction bases not matched to a gene: 6. CDR1 and CDR2 from the germline V gene are MNHEY and SMNVEV (reference sequence). The CDR3 reads CAITGGDDQPQHF. The CDR3 DNA reads as TGTGCCATCACAGGGGGCGACGATCAGCCCCAGCATTTT.

V usage is TRBV6-2 or TRBV6-3 and J usage is TRBJ2-5; maybe TRBD1 (6 bases). V lost 2 bases and J 4 bases, leaving 17 bases between the germline ends. The germline gives CDR1 MNHEY, CDR2 SVGEGT. The CDR3 is made up of 16 amino acids. CDR3 protein: CASSYVYGGYGETQYF. The CDR3 DNA sequence: TGTGCCAGCAGTTACGTCTATGGGGGCTATGGAGAGACCCAGTACTTC.

The V call is TRBV5-5, the J call TRBJ2-2; 7 positions match TRBD2. The junction had 8 bases not matched to a gene; V was cut back by 3 bases and J by 6 bases. Germline V lookup: CDR1 SGHKS, CDR2 YYEKEE (reference sequence). This CDR3 has 15 residues. CDR3 protein: CASSWEGPQAGELFF. CDR3 nucleotides: TGTGCCAGCAGCTGGGAGGGGCCTCAGGCCGGGGAGCTGTTTTTT.

The rearrangement uses TRBV3-1 and TRBJ2-2; D is possibly TRBD1 (6 bases). The germline V and J ends were trimmed by 5 bases and 3 bases, with 13 bases remaining between them. Germline CDR1 and CDR2: LGHDT and YNNKEL (reference sequence). The CDR3 has 15 residues. CDR3 DNA sequence: TGTGCCAGCAGCAGGACAGAAACCTACACCGGGGAGCTGTTTTTT. Translated, it gives CASSRTETYTGELFF.

This clonotype was detected many times. V gene TRBV7-9 combines with J gene TRBJ2-7; 7 bases are a match to TRBD2. V lost 10 bases, J lost 2 bases, and 11 bases stayed unmatched. CDR3 length equals 14 residues. Germline assignment: CDR1 SEHNR and CDR2 FQNEAQ (reference sequence). CDR3 sequence: CATVSGGPTYEQYF. The DNA for the CDR3 is TGTGCCACCGTCTCGGGGGGACCAACCTACGAGCAGTACTTC.

The V call is TRBV12-3 or TRBV12-4, the J call TRBJ1-4; D not certain. CDR3 length: 13 residues. Trimming took off 4 bases at V and 14 bases at J, with 17 bases between the two ends. CDR3 coding DNA: TGTGCCAGCAGTTCACCGGGCCAGGAGGATCTGTTTTTT. Residues: CASSSPGQEDLFF.

The J gene is TRBJ1-2, the V gene TRBV20-1, with TRBD1 matching 7 bases. CDR1 is DFQATT, CDR2 SNEGSKA, per germline (reference sequence). The V segment lost 0 bases and the J segment 8 bases; nucleotides outside the gene matches: 6. This CDR3 comprises 13 residues. The CDR3 DNA is TGCAGTGCTAGAGACCCTCGACAGGGAGGCTACACCTTC. As protein: CSARDPRQGGYTF.

The chain recombines TRBV4-3 with TRBJ2-3; 9 bases fit TRBD1. Germline V gene sequence: CDR1 LGHNA, CDR2 YSLEER. The V segment lost 3 bases and the J segment 3 bases; nucleotides outside the gene matches: 4. The CDR3 has 15 amino acids. CDR3: CASSHLDRGTDTQYF. The CDR3 region has the DNA TGCGCCAGCAGCCACTTAGACAGGGGGACAGATACGCAGTATTTT.

This clonotype was counted only a few times. V and J are TRBV15 and TRBJ1-5; perhaps TRBD1 as D (6 bases). Germline V CDR1 and CDR2: LNHNV, YYDKDF (reference sequence). Trimming took 3 bases from V and 0 from J, leaving 15 bases between them. This CDR3 region has 17 residues. The DNA for the CDR3 is TGTGCCACCAGCAGTGATCCTCAGGGGTATAGCAATCAGCCCCAGCATTTT. Its protein is CATSSDPQGYSNQPQHF.

The chain is built from TRBV6-2 or TRBV6-3 and TRBJ2-7; D is unresolved. V was trimmed by 7 bases and J by 1 base, leaving 14 bases between them. CDR3 length: 14 residues. The germline V gene has CDR1 MNHEY and CDR2 SVGEGT. The CDR3 region has the DNA TGTGCCAGCAAAGTAGGGCTAGGGTCCTACGAGCAGTACGTC. Encoded protein: CASKVGLGSYEQYV.

The sample holds many counts of this clonotype. The gene calls are TRBV6-1 and TRBJ2-5; no clear D gene. The CDR3 runs to 15 residues. The V end was cut by 3 bases, the J end by 2 bases, with 13 bases between. CDR1 MNHNS and CDR2 SASEGT come from the germline V gene. This CDR3 reads CASSDLHKGQETQYF. The CDR3 nucleotides are TGTGCCAGCAGTGATCTTCACAAAGGTCAAGAGACCCAGTACTTC.

The chain couples TRBV27 to TRBJ1-1; D ambiguous. V lost 9 bases to trimming and J lost 11 bases, with 16 bases between them. Looked up from germline, CDR1 is MNHEY and CDR2 is SMNVEV (reference sequence). The CDR3 covers 11 residues. The CDR3 reads CASLLEGHAFF. The CDR3 region has the DNA TGTGCCAGTCTACTCGAAGGCCACGCTTTCTTT.

Only a few counts were recorded for this clonotype. The genes are TRBV4-1 and TRBJ2-3; 11 bases are a match to TRBD2. Germline trimming cut 0 bases from V and 3 bases from J; bases unmatched to any gene: 5. In germline, CDR1 is MGHRA, CDR2 YSYEKL. This CDR3 is 17 amino acids long. The CDR3 is CASSQEGRLAGTDTQYF. The DNA for the CDR3 is TGCGCCAGCAGCCAAGAGGGGAGACTAGCGGGGACAGATACGCAGTATTTT.

The chain employs TRBV4-1 and TRBJ1-1; the D is unclear. V lost 3 bases, J lost 4 bases, and 15 bases lay in between. The CDR3 totals 15 residues. Germline loops: CDR1 MGHRA, CDR2 YSYEKL. The CDR3 DNA reads as TGCGCCAGCAGCCAGGGTATCCGGCTGGGCACTGAAGCTTTCTTT. Encoded protein: CASSQGIRLGTEAFF.

V and J are TRBV5-1 and TRBJ2-7; 9 bases are shared with TRBD1. Germline V gene data show CDR1 as SGHRS and CDR2 as YFSETQ. Losses at the gene ends were 4 bases for V and 2 bases for J; bases not matched to a gene: 10. CDR3 length equals 16 residues. This chain's CDR3 is CASSRDTDRGPYEQYF. The CDR3, as DNA: TGCGCCAGCAGCCGTGATACGGACAGGGGACCCTACGAGCAGTACTTC. The whole variable domain, remainder taken from reference TRBV5-1 and TRBJ2-7, is KAGVTQTPRYLIKTRGQQVTLSCSPISGHRSVSWYQQTPGQGLQFLFEYFSETQRNKGNFPGRFSGRQFSNSRSEMNVSTLELGDSALYLCASSRDTDRGPYEQYFGPGTRLTVT.

This chain links TRBV2 with TRBJ2-1, with D unresolved. The V end was cut by 0 bases, the J end by 0 bases, with 3 bases between. CDR3 length equals 14 residues. Germline V CDR1 and CDR2: SNHLY, FYNNEI. The CDR3, as DNA: TGTGCCAGCAGTGAAGCGAGCTCCTACAATGAGCAGTTCTTC. It translates to CASSEASSYNEQFF.

This clonotype was counted a few times. The V gene is TRBV4-1, the J gene TRBJ1-1, with D unresolved. V dropped 0 bases and J dropped 2 bases, with 10 bases sitting between them. This CDR3 comprises 15 residues. The germline gives CDR1 MGHRA, CDR2 YSYEKL. The CDR3 bases are TGCGCCAGCAGCCAAGAAACTTCCTTAAACACTGAAGCTTTCTTT. As protein: CASSQETSLNTEAFF.

Here the CDR3 reads CATSSVSRTVNTEAFF. The CDR3, as DNA: TGTGCCACCTCCTCTGTAAGTAGGACAGTTAACACTGAAGCTTTCTTT. This chain connects TRBV19 to TRBJ1-1; D perhaps matches TRBD1 (6 bases). The V gene lost 10 bases and the J gene lost 2 bases, with 23 bases spanning the gap. The CDR3 has 16 residues. CDR1 is LNHDA and CDR2 is SQIVND in the germline V gene (reference sequence).

The rearrangement joins TRBV19 to TRBJ2-2, with D hard to call. CDR1 LNHDA and CDR2 SQIVND come from the germline V gene (reference sequence). V lost 3 bases, J lost 8 bases, and 4 bases lay in between. The length of the CDR3 is 11 residues. This CDR3 reads CASSMVGELFF. CDR3 DNA: TGTGCCAGTAGTATGGTGGGGGAGCTGTTTTTT.

This chain links TRBV6-1 with TRBJ2-7; D unresolved. Germline CDR1 MNHNS, CDR2 SASEGT. V was shortened by 6 bases and J by 1 base, with 10 bases between the two germline ends. The CDR3 consists of 13 residues. The CDR3 reads CASSLVLSYEQYF. Written as DNA, the CDR3 is TGTGCCAGCAGCTTGGTTTTGTCCTACGAGCAGTACTTC.

This clonotype showed up just once. V usage is TRBV15 and J usage is TRBJ2-3, with 8 bases matching TRBD2. The CDR3 extends over 13 amino acids. From germline, CDR1 is LNHNV and CDR2 YYDKDF (reference sequence). The trim removed 0 bases at V and 9 bases at J, leaving 2 bases unmatched. CDR3: CATSREREGTQYF. DNA of the CDR3: TGTGCCACCAGCAGAGAACGGGAGGGCACGCAGTATTTT.

There are a few counts of this clonotype. This chain joins TRBV10-3 and TRBJ2-7, with 9 bases identical to TRBD1. Germline CDR1 ENHRY, CDR2 SYGVKD. The V segment lost 3 bases and the J segment 6 bases; nucleotides outside the gene matches: 18. The CDR3 extends over 18 amino acids. This CDR3 is CAISDVATLGQGSSEQYF. DNA of the CDR3: TGTGCCATCAGTGACGTGGCCACCCTGGGACAGGGAAGTTCCGAGCAGTACTTC.

This clonotype occurred many times. The chain employs TRBV7-8 and TRBJ2-3; 9 bases fit TRBD2. Germline-derived CDR1 and CDR2 are SGHVS and FQNEAQ. With V trimmed by 4 bases and J by 4 bases, 9 bases remained unmatched. This CDR3 is 16 amino acids long. The CDR3 nucleotides read TGTGCCAGCAGCTCCTTAGCGGGAGTAGGGGCAGATACGCAGTATTTT. Translation gives CASSSLAGVGADTQYF.

V is TRBV4-1 and J is TRBJ1-3; tentatively, D is TRBD1 (6 bases). Germline V CDR1 and CDR2: MGHRA, YSYEKL. CDR3 size: 19 residues. Trimming took off 1 base at V and 2 bases at J, with 21 bases between the two ends. CDR3 nucleotides: TGCGCCAGCAGCCAAGGTGGTCCCCTCAGGGGTGACCCTGGAAACACCATATATTTT. Translating gives CASSQGGPLRGDPGNTIYF.